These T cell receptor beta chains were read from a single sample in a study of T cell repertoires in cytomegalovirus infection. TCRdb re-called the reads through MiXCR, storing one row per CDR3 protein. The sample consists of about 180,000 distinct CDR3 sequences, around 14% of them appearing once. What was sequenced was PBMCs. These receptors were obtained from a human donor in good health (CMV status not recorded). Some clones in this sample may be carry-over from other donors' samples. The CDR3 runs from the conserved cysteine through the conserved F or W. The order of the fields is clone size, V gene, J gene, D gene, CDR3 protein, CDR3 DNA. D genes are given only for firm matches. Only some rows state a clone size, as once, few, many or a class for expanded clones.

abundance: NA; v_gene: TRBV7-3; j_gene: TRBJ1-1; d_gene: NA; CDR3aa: CASSLEGTDTEAFF; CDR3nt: TGTGCCAGCAGCTTAGAGGGAACGGACACTGAAGCTTTCTTT
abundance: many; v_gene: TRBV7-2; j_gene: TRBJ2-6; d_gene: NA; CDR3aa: CASSLVVALPGANVLTF; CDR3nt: TGTGCCAGCAGCTTAGTGGTAGCGCTGCCTGGGGCCAACGTCCTGACTTTC
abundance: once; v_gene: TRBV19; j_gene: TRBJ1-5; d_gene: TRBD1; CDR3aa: CASSGQGDQPQHF; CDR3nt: TGTGCCAGTAGTGGACAGGGAGATCAGCCCCAGCATTTT
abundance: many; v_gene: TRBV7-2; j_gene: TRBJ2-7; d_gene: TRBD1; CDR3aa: CASNRDRDYEQYF; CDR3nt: TGTGCCAGCAACCGGGACAGGGACTACGAGCAGTACTTC
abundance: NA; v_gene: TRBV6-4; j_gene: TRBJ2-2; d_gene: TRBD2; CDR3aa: CASSGRETGELFF; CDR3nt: TGTGCCAGCAGCGGGAGGGAAACCGGGGAGCTGTTTTTT
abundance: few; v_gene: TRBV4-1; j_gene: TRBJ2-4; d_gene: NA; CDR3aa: CASSQGVENIQYF; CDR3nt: TGCGCCAGCAGCCAAGGGGTAGAAAACATTCAGTACTTC
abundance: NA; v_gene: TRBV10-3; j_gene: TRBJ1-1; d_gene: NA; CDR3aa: CAISDRLNTEAFF; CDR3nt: TGTGCCATCAGCGACAGGCTGAACACTGAAGCTTTCTTT
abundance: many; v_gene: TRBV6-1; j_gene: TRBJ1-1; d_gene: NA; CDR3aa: CASRKGTQAFF; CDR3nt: TGTGCCAGCAGAAAAGGGACACAAGCTTTCTTT
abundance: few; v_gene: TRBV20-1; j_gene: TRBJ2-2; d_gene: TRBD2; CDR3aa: CSASSGTSGRNRKLFF; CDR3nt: TGCAGTGCTAGCTCCGGGACTAGCGGGAGAAACAGGAAGCTGTTTTTT
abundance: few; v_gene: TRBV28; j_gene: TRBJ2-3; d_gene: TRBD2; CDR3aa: CASSLLRGASGTTDTQYF; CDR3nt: TGTGCCAGCAGTTTATTGAGAGGGGCTAGCGGGACGACAGATACGCAGTATTTT
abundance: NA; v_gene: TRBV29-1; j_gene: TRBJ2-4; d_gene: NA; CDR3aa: CSAFQNIQYF; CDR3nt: TGCAGCGCCTTTCAGAACATTCAGTACTTC
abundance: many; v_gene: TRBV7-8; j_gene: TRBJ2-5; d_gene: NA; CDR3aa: CASSLIRQGGTQYF; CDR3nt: TGTGCCAGCAGCTTAATCAGGCAGGGCGGGACCCAGTACTTC
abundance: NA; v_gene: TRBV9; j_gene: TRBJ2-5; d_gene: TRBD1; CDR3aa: CASSSRQGSRETQYF; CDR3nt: TGTGCCAGCAGCTCCCGACAGGGGTCACGGGAGACCCAGTACTTC
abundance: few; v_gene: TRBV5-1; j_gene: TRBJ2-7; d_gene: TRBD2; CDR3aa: CASSFGGGYTYEQYF; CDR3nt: TGCGCCAGCAGCTTCGGCGGGGGTTACACCTACGAGCAGTACTTC